Listed below are T cell receptor beta chains from one sample, sequenced in a study of beta chain features in type 1 diabetes. Measured with immunoSEQ multiplex PCR; TCRdb has only the in-frame clones, and not every one. The table records over 200,000 clones, roughly 11% of them present only once. Source material: naive CD4+ T cells from blood. The receptor source for this set is a man in his thirties or forties with type 1 diabetes. Each CDR3 is given with its conserved first and last residue. The D gene is left open where the match is weak. The size field is filled for only some rows; it gives once, few, many or a size class.

TRBJ1-1 TRBV5-4 NA few 13 TGTGCCAGCAGCTCACACAAGAACACTGAAGCTTTCTTT CASSSHKNTEAFF
TRBJ1-1 TRBV19 NA NA 14 TGTGCCAGTAGTACCAGGGTTATGAACACTGAAGCTTTCTTT CASSTRVMNTEAFF
TRBJ2-7 TRBV29-1 TRBD1 few 12 TGCAGCGTTTCGGACAGGGCTTACGAGCAGTACTTC CSVSDRAYEQYF
TRBJ1-6 TRBV30 NA NA 17 TGTGCCTGGAGGCCACAGATATCCTACTCCTATAATTCACCCCTCCACTTT CAWRPQISYSYNSPLHF
TRBJ2-7 TRBV7-9 NA NA 14 TGTGCCAGCAGCCAATCAGGGAACTCCTACGAGCAGTACTTC CASSQSGNSYEQYF
TRBJ2-5 TRBV7-2 NA few 11 TGTGCCAGCAGGCGTCTGGAGACCCAGTACTTC CASRRLETQYF
TRBJ1-5 TRBV5-1 TRBD1 NA 14 TGCGCCAGCAGCCGGACAGGGAATCGTCAGCCCCAGCATTTT CASSRTGNRQPQHF
TRBJ1-6 TRBV18 NA few 15 TGTGCCAGCTCACCAATTGCGCAGGGTTATTCACCCCTCCACTTT CASSPIAQGYSPLHF
TRBJ1-5 TRBV30 NA NA 15 TGTGCCTGGACTAGACGGGGAGGGGGCAATCAGCCCCAGCATTTT CAWTRRGGGNQPQHF
TRBJ1-1 TRBV27 NA NA 12 TGTGCCAGCAGTAAAGGGCAGGGTGAAGCTTTCTTT CASSKGQGEAFF
TRBJ1-2 TRBV30 TRBD1 few 15 TGTGCCTGTGTCCCGACCGGGACAGGGAACTATGGCTACACCTTC CACVPTGTGNYGYTF
TRBJ1-1 TRBV2 NA NA 14 TGTGCCAGCAGGGAGGGCTCTTATGACACTGAAGCTTTCTTT CASREGSYDTEAFF
TRBJ1-2 TRBV18 NA NA 13 TGTGCCAGCTCACCACCCCTTAGCTATGGCTACACCTTC CASSPPLSYGYTF
TRBJ2-2 TRBV7-9 TRBD2 few 15 TGTGCCAGCAGCCCTAGCGGGGCCGGGACCGGGGAGCTGTTTTTT CASSPSGAGTGELFF
TRBJ2-3 TRBV4-2 TRBD2 few 14 TGTGCCAGCAGCCAAGGACTAGCGCAGGATACGCAGTATTTT CASSQGLAQDTQYF
TRBJ2-1 TRBV14 TRBD1 NA 14 TGTGCCAGCAGCAGAGGACAGGGGAGCAATGAGCAGTTCTTC CASSRGQGSNEQFF
TRBJ1-1 TRBV5-6 TRBD1 NA 12 TGTGCCAGCAGCTGGGGGACAGATGAAGCTTTCTTT CASSWGTDEAFF
TRBJ2-2 TRBV7-2 NA few 13 TGTGCCAGCAGCAGCGTTGAGGCCGGGGAGCTGTTTTTT CASSSVEAGELFF
TRBJ1-1 TRBV5-1 NA NA 14 TGCGCCAGCAGCCTTACAGAACAGGGAACTGAAGCTTTCTTT CASSLTEQGTEAFF
TRBJ1-1 TRBV7-9 NA few 17 TGTGCCAGCAGCTTAATGCAGGGAAGTTCCATGAACACTGAAGCTTTCTTT CASSLMQGSSMNTEAFF
TRBJ2-7 TRBV7-9 NA NA 12 TGTGCCAGCAGCTTAAGAGGGTACGAGCAGTACTTC CASSLRGYEQYF
TRBJ1-1 TRBV7-9 TRBD1 NA 16 TGTGCCAGCAGCTTAGGAGGGGGCCGTGGGAACACTGAAGCTTTCTTT CASSLGGGRGNTEAFF
TRBJ2-5 TRBV5-1 TRBD1 NA 13 TGCGCCAGCAGCTTAGGACAGGGAGAGACCCAGTACTTC CASSLGQGETQYF
TRBJ1-5 TRBV7-2 TRBD1 few 18 TGTGCCAGCAGCTTAGCGCTCAGGGGGCCGATCAAGGTTCAGCCCCAGCATTTT CASSLALRGPIKVQPQHF
TRBJ2-7 TRBV6-6 NA few 11 TGTGCCAGCAGGGCCCTCTACGAGCAGTACTTC CASRALYEQYF
TRBJ2-3 TRBV7-9 NA NA 15 TGTGCCAGCAGCCCGCGTTCCCACCCCACAGATACGCAGTATTTT CASSPRSHPTDTQYF
TRBJ2-5 TRBV5-1 NA NA 14 TGCGCCAGCAGCTTAGGGGTCGCCCAAGAGACCCAGTACTTC CASSLGVAQETQYF
TRBJ1-6 TRBV4-1 NA NA 13 TGCGCCACCGGGAGCTCCTATAATTCACCCCTCCACTTT CATGSSYNSPLHF
TRBJ2-3 TRBV10-3 TRBD2 few 14 TGTGCCATCAGTGGGGGGGGAACCGCGGATACGCAGTATTTT CAISGGGTADTQYF
TRBJ2-5 TRBV5-4 TRBD2 few 16 TGTGCCAGCAGCTCGACTAGCGGGGGGGCTGGGGAGACCCAGTACTTC CASSSTSGGAGETQYF
TRBJ1-5 TRBV7-8 NA NA 15 TGTGCCAGCAGCCGACCTTACGGGAAAGATCAGCCCCAGCATTTT CASSRPYGKDQPQHF
TRBJ2-1 TRBV4-2 TRBD2 few 13 TGTGCCAGCAGCCAAGAGGCAAGCGGGGGGCAGTTCTTC CASSQEASGGQFF
TRBJ2-1 TRBV5-1 TRBD2 NA 13 TGCGCCAGCAGTCAGCGGGGGGGCATTGAGCAGTTCTTC CASSQRGGIEQFF
TRBJ2-2 TRBV2 TRBD2 NA 15 TGTGCCACCCCTAGCGGGGGGGCGGGAACCGGGGAGCTGTTTTTT CATPSGGAGTGELFF
TRBJ2-3 TRBV6-5 TRBD2 few 15 TGTGCCAGCAGCAGTAGCGGGGGGTCTTCAGATACGCAGTATTTT CASSSSGGSSDTQYF
TRBJ2-3 TRBV18 NA NA 16 TGTGCCAGCTCATCACGGACAGCTCGGGCCACAGATACGCAGTATTTT CASSSRTARATDTQYF
TRBJ1-1 TRBV28 NA NA 11 TGTGCCAGCACCACAGAAATCCAAGCTTTCTTT CASTTEIQAFF
TRBJ2-5 TRBV18 NA few 14 TGTGCCAGCTCACCGTCGCGGGTACAAGAGACCCAGTACTTC CASSPSRVQETQYF
TRBJ1-1 TRBV7-9 NA NA 14 TGTGCCAGCAGCCCTTCAAGCATGAACACTGAAGCTTTCTTT CASSPSSMNTEAFF
TRBJ2-2 TRBV4-3 NA NA 17 TGCGCCAGCAGCCGAGGATCCCGGGACTCTAGGGCCGGGGAGCTGTTTTTT CASSRGSRDSRAGELFF
TRBJ1-5 TRBV19 TRBD1 few 14 TGTGCCAGTAGTATTGGACAGGGGGGTCAGCCCCAGCATTTT CASSIGQGGQPQHF
TRBJ2-7 TRBV7-3 TRBD2 NA 15 TGTGCCAGCAGTCGACTAGCGGGGGGGATCTACGAGCAGTACTTC CASSRLAGGIYEQYF
TRBJ2-7 TRBV4-2 TRBD1 NA 17 TGTGCCAGCAGCCAGGGAAATTCCGGGACAGGGGCCTACGAGCAGTACTTC CASSQGNSGTGAYEQYF